This T cell receptor (beta chain) was obtained from a study of blood T cell repertoires in COVID-19 (dated by TCRdb to the early 2020s). Background for the entire study: Collaborator samples came from the United States, Italy and Spain and covered acute and convalescent phases of COVID-19. The prospective study material was composed of cDNA or gDNA derived from T cells, B-cell-depleted T cells, or PBMCs. The dataset comprised deeply sampled blood TCRbeta repertoires from subjects exposed to, actively infected with, or recovered from COVID-19. The repertoires were released in a freely available public database intended as a resource for research on the immune response to SARS-CoV-2. Samples were obtained from the ongoing ImmuneRACE study (first 160 participants) and from some 1,300 subjects provided by 6 global collaborators. Nearly every sample came with metadata listing a de-identified subject ID, COVID-19 status, age in years and sex. Where available, HLA class I and class II types were obtained from metadata supplied by the sample provider rather than from assay-based typing.

In the prospective study, participants were about 18 to 100 years old, resided in 20 to 30 geographic areas of the United States, and were enrolled through a virtual design. In the prospective study, participants were assigned to cohorts based on the clinical history participants reported in a screening survey and a study questionnaire. Each participant in the prospective study had whole blood, serum and a nasopharyngeal or oropharyngeal swab collected by mobile phlebotomists. Prospective study participants could optionally give additional blood draws and questionnaires over a roughly 2-month period. Before DNA extraction, prospective study blood samples were shipped either frozen or at room temperature. TCRbeta CDR3 regions were amplified from genomic DNA by means of the immunoSEQ Assay, a bias-controlled multiplex PCR. Per the original workflow: The number of nucleated cells in each sample was estimated from the amplification of reference gene primers within the assay. To quantify the absolute abundance of each unique TCRbeta CDR3 rearrangement, sequence reads were collapsed and filtered. Productive Simpson clonality was computed per sample as the square root of Simpson's diversity index over productive rearrangements. The table comes from immuneACCESS by way of TCRdb, which keeps in-frame sequences with V and J called. Part of the clones is missing from these tables; in studies checked, under half for an unresolved V gene and the rest for unknown reasons. D and trimming were read from the DNA, whereas the V and J calls and clone size are those reported in that table. Counted in this sample were 270,000 or so clones; under 95% of them appeared once. The ten largest make up approximately 2.5% of the sample.

V and J are trimmed by 4 bases and 6 bases, and the gene matches miss 7 bases of the junction. Sequences SGHRS (CDR1) and YFSETQ (CDR2) are obtained from the germline V gene. The CDR3 runs 15 residues from the cysteine to the phenylalanine. Only the CDR3 portion is preserved as DNA: 45 bases, with reading frame beginning at the first base. Here is what the overall study found, with its caveats: How much clinical and demographic metadata was included differed by source and by participant, and the metadata was provided uncurated.

About this clone: This clone's antigen is unknown. No base quality values were provided; no much bigger clone lies one nucleotide off.

The sequence was collected from a middle-aged woman with acute COVID-19. The sequence is built from TRBV5-1 and TRBJ2-1, with TRBD2 matching 10 junction bases. The specimen was PBMCs or T cells enriched from blood (not recorded which). Here is the DNA: TGCGCCAGCAGCCCGACGGGACTAGCGACCAATGAGCAGTTCTTC. Its product reads: CASSPTGLATNEQFF.